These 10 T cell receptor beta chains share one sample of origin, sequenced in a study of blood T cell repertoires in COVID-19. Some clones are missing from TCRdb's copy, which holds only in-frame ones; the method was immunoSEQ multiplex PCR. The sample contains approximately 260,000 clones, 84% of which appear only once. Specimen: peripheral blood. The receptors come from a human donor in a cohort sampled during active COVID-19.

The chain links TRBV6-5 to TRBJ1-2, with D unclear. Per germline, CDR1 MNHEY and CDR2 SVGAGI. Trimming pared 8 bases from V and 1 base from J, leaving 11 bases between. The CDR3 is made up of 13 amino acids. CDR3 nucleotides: TGTGCCAGCGCATTGAGTGATAACTATGGCTACACCTTC. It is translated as CASALSDNYGYTF.

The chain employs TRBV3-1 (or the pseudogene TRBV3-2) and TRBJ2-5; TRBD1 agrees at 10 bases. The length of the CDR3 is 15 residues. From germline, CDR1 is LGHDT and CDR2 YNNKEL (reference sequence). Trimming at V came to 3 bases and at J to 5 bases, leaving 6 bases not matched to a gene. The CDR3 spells CASSHSDRGLETQYF. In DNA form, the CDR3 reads TGTGCCAGCAGCCATAGCGACAGGGGGCTGGAGACCCAGTACTTC.

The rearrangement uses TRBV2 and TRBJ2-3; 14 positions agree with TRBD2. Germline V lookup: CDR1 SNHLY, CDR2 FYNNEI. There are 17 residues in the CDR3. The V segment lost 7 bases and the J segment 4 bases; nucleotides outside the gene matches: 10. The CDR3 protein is CASKGGTSGSGSDTQYF. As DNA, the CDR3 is TGTGCCAGCAAGGGAGGGACTAGCGGGAGCGGATCAGATACGCAGTATTTT.

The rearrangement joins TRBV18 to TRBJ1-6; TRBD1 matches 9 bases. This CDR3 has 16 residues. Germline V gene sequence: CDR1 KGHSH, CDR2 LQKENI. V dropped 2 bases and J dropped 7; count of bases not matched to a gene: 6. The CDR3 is CASSPGAGTGNSPLHF. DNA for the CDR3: TGTGCCAGCTCACCAGGGGCGGGGACAGGGAATTCACCCCTCCACTTT.

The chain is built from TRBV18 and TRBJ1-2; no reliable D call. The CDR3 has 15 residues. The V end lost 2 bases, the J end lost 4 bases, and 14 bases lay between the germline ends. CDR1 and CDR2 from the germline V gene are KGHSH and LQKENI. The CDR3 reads CASSPERVGFYGYTF. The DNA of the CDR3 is TGTGCCAGCTCACCAGAGCGCGTCGGCTTCTATGGCTACACCTTC.

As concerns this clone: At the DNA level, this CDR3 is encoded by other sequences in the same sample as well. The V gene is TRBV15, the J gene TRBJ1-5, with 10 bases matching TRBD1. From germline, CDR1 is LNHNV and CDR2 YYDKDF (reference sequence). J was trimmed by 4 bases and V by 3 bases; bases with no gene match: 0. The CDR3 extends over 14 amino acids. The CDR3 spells CATSRDRGNQPQHF. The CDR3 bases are TGTGCCACCAGCAGGGACAGGGGGAATCAGCCCCAGCATTTT.

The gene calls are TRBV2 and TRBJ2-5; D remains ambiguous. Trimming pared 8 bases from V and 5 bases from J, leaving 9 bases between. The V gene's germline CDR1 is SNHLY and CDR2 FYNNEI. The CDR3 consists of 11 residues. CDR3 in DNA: TGTGCCAGCCGAGGCCCCGAGACCCAGTACTTC. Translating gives CASRGPETQYF.

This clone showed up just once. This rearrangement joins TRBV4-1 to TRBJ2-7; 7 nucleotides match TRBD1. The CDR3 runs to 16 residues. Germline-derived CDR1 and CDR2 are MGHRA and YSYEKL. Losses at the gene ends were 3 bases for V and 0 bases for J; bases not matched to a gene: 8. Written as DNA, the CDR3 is TGCGCCAGCAGCCATAGGAACAGGGGACCCTCCTACGAGCAGTACTTC. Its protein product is CASSHRNRGPSYEQYF.

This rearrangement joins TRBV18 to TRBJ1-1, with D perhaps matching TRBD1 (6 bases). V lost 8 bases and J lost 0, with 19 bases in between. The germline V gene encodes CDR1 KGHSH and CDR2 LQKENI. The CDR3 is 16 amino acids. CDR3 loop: CASAGAFTQLNTEAFF. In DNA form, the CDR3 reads TGTGCCAGCGCAGGGGCCTTTACGCAATTGAACACTGAAGCTTTCTTT.

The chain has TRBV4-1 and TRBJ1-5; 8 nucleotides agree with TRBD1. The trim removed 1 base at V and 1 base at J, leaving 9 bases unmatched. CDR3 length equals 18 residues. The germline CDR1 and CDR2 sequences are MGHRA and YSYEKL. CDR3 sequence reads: CASSQVPGGSGSNQPQHF. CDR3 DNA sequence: TGCGCCAGCAGCCAAGTGCCAGGGGGCAGTGGAAGCAATCAGCCCCAGCATTTT.